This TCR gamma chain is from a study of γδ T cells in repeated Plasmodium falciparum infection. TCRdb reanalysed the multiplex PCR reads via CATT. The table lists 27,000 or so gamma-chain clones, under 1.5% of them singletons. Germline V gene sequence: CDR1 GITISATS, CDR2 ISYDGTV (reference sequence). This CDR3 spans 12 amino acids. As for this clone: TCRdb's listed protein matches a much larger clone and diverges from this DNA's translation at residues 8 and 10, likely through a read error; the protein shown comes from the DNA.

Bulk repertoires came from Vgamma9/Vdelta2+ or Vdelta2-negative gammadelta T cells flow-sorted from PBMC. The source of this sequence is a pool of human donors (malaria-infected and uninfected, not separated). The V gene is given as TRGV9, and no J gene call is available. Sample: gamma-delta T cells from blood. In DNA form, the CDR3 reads TGTGCCTTGTGGGAGGTGCGACATAAGGAACTCTTT. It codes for CALWEVRHKELF.